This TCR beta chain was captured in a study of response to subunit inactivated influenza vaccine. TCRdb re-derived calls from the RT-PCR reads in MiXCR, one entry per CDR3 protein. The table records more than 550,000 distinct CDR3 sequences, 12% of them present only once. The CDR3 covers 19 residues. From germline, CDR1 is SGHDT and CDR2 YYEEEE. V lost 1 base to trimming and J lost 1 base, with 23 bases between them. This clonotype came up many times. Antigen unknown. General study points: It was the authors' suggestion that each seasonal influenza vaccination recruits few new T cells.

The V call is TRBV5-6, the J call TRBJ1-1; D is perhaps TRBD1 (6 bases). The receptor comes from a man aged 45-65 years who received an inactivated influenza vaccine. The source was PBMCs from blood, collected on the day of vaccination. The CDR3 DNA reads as TGTGCCAGCAGCTTGTTCTCCCAAAACGGACAGTTTTCGAACACTGAAGCTTTCTTT. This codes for CASSLFSQNGQFSNTEAFF.